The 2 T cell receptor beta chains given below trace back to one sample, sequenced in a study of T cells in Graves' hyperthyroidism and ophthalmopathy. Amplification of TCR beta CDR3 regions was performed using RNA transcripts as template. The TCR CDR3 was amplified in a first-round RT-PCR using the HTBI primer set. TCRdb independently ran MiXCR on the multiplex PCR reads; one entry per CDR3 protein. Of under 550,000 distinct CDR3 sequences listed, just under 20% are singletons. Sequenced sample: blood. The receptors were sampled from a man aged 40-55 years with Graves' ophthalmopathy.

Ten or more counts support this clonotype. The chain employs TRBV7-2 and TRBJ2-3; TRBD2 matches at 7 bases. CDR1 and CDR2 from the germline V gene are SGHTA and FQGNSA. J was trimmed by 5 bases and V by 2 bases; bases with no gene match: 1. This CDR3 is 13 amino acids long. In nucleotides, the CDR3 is TGTGCCAGCAGCTTACTAGCGGTAGATACGCAGTATTTT. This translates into CASSLLAVDTQYF.

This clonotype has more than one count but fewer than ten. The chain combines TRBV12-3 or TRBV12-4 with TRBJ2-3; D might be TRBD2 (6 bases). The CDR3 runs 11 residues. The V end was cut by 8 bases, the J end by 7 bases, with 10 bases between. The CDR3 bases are TGTGCCAGCCTGGGGGGAAATACGCAGTATTTT. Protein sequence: CASLGGNTQYF.